A single T cell receptor (beta chain) is shown here with its context. This clonotype was recorded at least ten times. The antigen it recognizes is unknown. No much larger clonotype is one base removed from it; base qualities were not supplied. A patient counted as having stable hyperthyroidism if there was no progression to ophthalmopathy within 18 months of follow-up. The hyperthyroidism patients were 18 to 65 years old and newly diagnosed, with a disease duration of less than 2 months. Patients with other autoimmune diseases, uncontrolled infections, pregnancy or lactation were excluded. Diagnosis was based on clinical symptoms, serum thyroxine, TRAb, thyroid ultrasound and orbital computed tomography. Using Ficoll-Paque density gradient centrifugation, PBMCs were isolated from about 10 ml of fresh peripheral blood. Total RNA was extracted using Trizol reagent, and RNA quality was checked on an Agilent 2100 Bioanalyzer.

The record originates from a study of Graves' ophthalmopathy and Graves' hyperthyroidism (dated 2018 in TCRdb). About the investigation overall: Peripheral blood was collected at initial diagnosis, prior to any treatment. An independent validation cohort was composed of roughly 19 hyperthyroidism patients and roughly 16 patients who later progressed from hyperthyroidism to ophthalmopathy. After sampling, hyperthyroidism patients received methimazole starting at 30 mg daily, and ophthalmopathy patients received high-dose intravenous methylprednisolone. To explore V-J signatures that separate ophthalmopathy from hyperthyroidism, a discovery set of about 96 patients was enrolled, consisting of about 43 with ophthalmopathy and roughly 60 with stable hyperthyroidism. In total, approximately 130 blood samples were TCR-sequenced: 43 ophthalmopathy, some 75 hyperthyroidism and roughly 17 hyperthyroidism-to-ophthalmopathy patients. The roughly 100 discovery patients were divided at random into training and test sets in a 7:3 ratio. The study used TCR beta repertoire signatures to distinguish Graves' ophthalmopathy from Graves' hyperthyroidism and to predict progression to ophthalmopathy. T-cell repertoires of thyroid tissue and blood were compared in several hyperthyroidism patients. Study-wide conclusions, independent of this receptor: In validation, the model predicted ophthalmopathy progression with about 64% sensitivity and roughly 72% specificity; more than ten predicted patients were CT-confirmed with GO in a median of about 6.1 months. No statistical method was used to set the sample size in advance, and the investigators knew which group each participant was assigned to. Ophthalmopathy was separated from stable hyperthyroidism by the 13-signature model with 87.88% sensitivity and about 81% specificity in cross-validation and with 80%/75% in the test set. Among expanded thyroid clonotypes with frequency above 0.001, most also showed up in blood, which suggests that blood repertoires may reflect the thyroid immune response.

For repertoire sequencing, the TCR beta CDR3 regions were amplified from RNA transcripts. A first-round RT-PCR used HTBI primers with the Qiagen OneStep RT-PCR kit, followed by a second-round multiplex PCR, size selection and purification. The libraries underwent paired-end sequencing with 100 bp reads on an Illumina HiSeq2000. The study's processing was this. Reads were processed with SOAPnuke, discarding reads with adapters, uncalled bases, mean Phred below 15, or no exact constant-primer or identifier match. COPE v1.2.5 was used to merge the high-quality paired reads. Each unique nucleotide sequence was defined as a clonotype, and clonotypes were aligned to IMGT TRB V, D and J references with MiTCR v1.1. The analysis was limited to V-J combinations with a frequency above 0.0001, which together covered 99.2% of repertoires. For each V-J combination, a TCR clonal expansion and chaos score was defined as F50 clonal expansion divided by the chaos observed in the TCRdist matrix. Welch's t-statistics and random forest were used to narrow the features down to more than 10 V-J combinations, which were then fed into a naive Bayes classifier. The similarity between thyroid and blood repertoires was quantified using the Morisita-Horn index. TCRdb handled the public reads itself, with Q25 trimming in fastp and clone calling in MiXCR, and kept productive beta chains. CDR3 protein duplicates are merged, each entry listing the most common genes and DNA. Clone size and V and J calls follow TCRdb, not the original study. The sample table records hundreds of thousands of distinct CDR3 sequences; around 21% of these occur just once. The biggest ten clones account for under 3% of the sample.

From its cysteine to its phenylalanine, the CDR3 spans 15 amino acids. Only the CDR3 portion is preserved as DNA: 45 bases, with reading frame beginning at the first base. The germline V gene provides CDR1 SGDLS and CDR2 YYNGEE. V is cut back by 2 bases and J by 3 bases, with 2 bases in the junction unmatched. This TCR was sampled from a young woman with stable Graves' hyperthyroidism. Donor details come from another sample of the same person, matched by shared clones. The rearranged chain carries TRBV9 and TRBJ2-6; TRBD1 matches 7 bases in the middle. Specimen: peripheral blood. The CDR3 here reads CASSVTGDGANVLTF. The nucleotide sequence is TGTGCCAGCAGCGTTACAGGGGATGGGGCCAACGTCCTGACTTTC.